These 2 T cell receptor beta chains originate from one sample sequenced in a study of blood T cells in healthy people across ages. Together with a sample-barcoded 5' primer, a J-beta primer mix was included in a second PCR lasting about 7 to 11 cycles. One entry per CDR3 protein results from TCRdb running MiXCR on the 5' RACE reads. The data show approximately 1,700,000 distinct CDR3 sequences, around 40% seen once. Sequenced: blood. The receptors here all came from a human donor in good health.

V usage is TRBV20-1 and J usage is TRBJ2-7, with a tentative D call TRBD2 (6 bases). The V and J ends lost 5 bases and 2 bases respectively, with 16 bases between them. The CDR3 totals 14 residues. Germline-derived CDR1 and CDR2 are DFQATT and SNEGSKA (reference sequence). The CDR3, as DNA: TGCAGTGCTTCCCGGGACTCAGCTCCCTACGAGCAGTACTTC. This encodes CSASRDSAPYEQYF.

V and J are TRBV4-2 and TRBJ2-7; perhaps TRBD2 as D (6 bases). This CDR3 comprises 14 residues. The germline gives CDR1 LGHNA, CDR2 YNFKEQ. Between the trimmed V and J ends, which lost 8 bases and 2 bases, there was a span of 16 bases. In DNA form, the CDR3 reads TGTGCCAGCCGGAAAGCCGGGAGTGCCTACGAGCAGTACTTC. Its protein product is CASRKAGSAYEQYF.